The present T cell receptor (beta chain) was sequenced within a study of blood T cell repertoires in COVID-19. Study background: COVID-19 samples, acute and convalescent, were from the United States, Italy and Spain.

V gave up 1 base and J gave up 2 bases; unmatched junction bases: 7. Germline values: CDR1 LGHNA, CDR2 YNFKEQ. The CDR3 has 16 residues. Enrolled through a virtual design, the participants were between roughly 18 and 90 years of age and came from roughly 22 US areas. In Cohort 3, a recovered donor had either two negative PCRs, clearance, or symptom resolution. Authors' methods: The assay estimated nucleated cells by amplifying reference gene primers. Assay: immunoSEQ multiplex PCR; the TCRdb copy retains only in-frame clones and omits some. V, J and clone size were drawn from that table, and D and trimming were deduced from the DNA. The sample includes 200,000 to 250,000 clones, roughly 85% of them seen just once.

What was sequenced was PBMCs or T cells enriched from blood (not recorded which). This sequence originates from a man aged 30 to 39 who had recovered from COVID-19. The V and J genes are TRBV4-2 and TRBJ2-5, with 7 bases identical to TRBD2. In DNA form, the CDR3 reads TGTGCCAGCAGCCAAGGGGAAGCGGGGAGACAAGAGACCCAGTACTTC. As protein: CASSQGEAGRQETQYF.